This is a list of T cell receptor beta chains from one sample in a study of T-cell memory formation after mild COVID-19. TCRdb itself ran the 5' RACE reads through MiXCR, one entry per CDR3 protein. In the table there are about 250,000 distinct CDR3 sequences, 15% of which are singletons. Sequencing was performed on PBMCs or a T cell subset sorted from them (not recorded which). These receptors all stem from an adult woman who had mild COVID-19 (a few samples of this study predate the infection). Cell type and time point are not known. Each CDR3 is given with its conserved first and last residue. D genes are given only for firm matches. Where a row states a size, it is once, few, many or the class of an expanded clone; other rows omit it.

J gene | V gene | D gene | clone size | CDR3 protein | CDR3 DNA
TRBJ2-3 | TRBV5-1 | NA | few | CASSGLYGDTQYF | TGCGCCAGCAGCGGGCTTTACGGGGATACGCAGTATTTT
TRBJ2-2 | TRBV19 | NA | NA | CASSRRDSSNTGELFF | TGTGCCAGTAGTAGGAGGGACAGCTCGAACACCGGGGAGCTGTTTTTT
TRBJ1-5 | TRBV4-2 | NA | many | CASSPAAGPSNQPQHF | TGTGCCAGCAGCCCAGCTGCGGGCCCTAGCAATCAGCCCCAGCATTTT
TRBJ2-1 | TRBV2 | TRBD2 | few | CAIVRGAIRGDEQFF | TGTGCCATCGTGCGGGGGGCAATTAGAGGGGATGAGCAGTTCTTC
TRBJ1-1 | TRBV9 | NA | NA | CASSVGPGRVLGTEAFF | TGTGCCAGCAGCGTAGGGCCGGGGCGGGTCCTGGGCACTGAAGCTTTCTTT
TRBJ2-3 | TRBV6-1 | TRBD1 | few | CASGGQGLSDTQYF | TGTGCCAGCGGCGGACAGGGTTTGTCAGATACGCAGTATTTT
TRBJ2-7 | TRBV4-1 | NA | NA | CASSQLEGAALYEQYF | TGCGCCAGCAGCCAACTCGAGGGTGCGGCTCTCTACGAGCAGTACTTC
TRBJ1-2 | TRBV6-5 | NA | NA | CASSRLLGGDYGYTF | TGTGCCAGCAGCAGACTCCTTGGGGGGGACTATGGCTACACCTTC
TRBJ1-6 | TRBV12-3/TRBV12-4 | TRBD1 | few | CASSLGTGKHSPLHF | TGTGCCAGCAGTTTAGGGACAGGGAAACATTCACCCCTCCACTTT
TRBJ2-4 | TRBV11-3 | NA | NA | CASSLADSLAKNIQYF | TGTGCCAGCAGCTTAGCAGACAGTTTAGCCAAAAACATTCAGTACTTC
TRBJ2-7 | TRBV12-3/TRBV12-4 | NA | many | CASSLDPYEQYF | TGTGCCAGCAGTTTAGACCCCTACGAGCAGTACTTC
TRBJ1-1 | TRBV12-3/TRBV12-4 | NA | many | CASTPQGGRNTEAFF | TGTGCCAGCACTCCCCAGGGCGGCCGAAACACTGAAGCTTTCTTT
TRBJ1-2 | TRBV20-1 | NA | NA | CSARDRGYGYTF | TGCAGTGCTAGAGATCGTGGCTATGGCTACACCTTC
TRBJ2-1 | TRBV5-1 | TRBD2 | few | CASSFSGRGFDEQFF | TGCGCCAGCAGCTTTAGCGGGAGGGGCTTCGATGAGCAGTTCTTC
TRBJ2-5 | TRBV21-1 | NA | NA | CASIRQTLGETQYF | TGTGCCAGCATTAGACAGACCCTGGGAGAGACCCAGTACTTC
TRBJ2-7 | TRBV5-1 | NA | few | CASRDSRTGYEQYF | TGCGCCAGCCGCGATTCAAGGACGGGCTACGAGCAGTACTTC
TRBJ1-4 | TRBV7-2 | NA | many | CASSSPRGRGEKLFF | TGTGCCAGCAGCTCCCCACGGGGACGAGGAGAAAAACTGTTTTTT
TRBJ1-5 | TRBV7-3 | NA | NA | CASSPRAGRGYSNQPQHF | TGTGCCAGCAGCCCCCGCGCAGGGAGGGGGTATAGCAATCAGCCCCAGCATTTT
TRBJ2-7 | TRBV12-3/TRBV12-4 | TRBD1 | few | CASSPGQGPTYEQYF | TGTGCCAGCAGTCCCGGACAGGGCCCAACCTACGAGCAGTACTTC
TRBJ2-1 | TRBV20-1 | NA | NA | CSARDRVTNEQFF | TGCAGTGCTAGAGATCGCGTCACGAATGAGCAGTTCTTC
TRBJ2-1 | TRBV15 | NA | few | CATSRDLAEQFF | TGTGCCACCAGCAGAGACCTCGCTGAGCAGTTCTTC
TRBJ2-7 | TRBV12-3/TRBV12-4 | NA | few | CASSFDSLLTYEQYF | TGTGCCAGCAGTTTCGACAGCCTCTTAACCTACGAGCAGTACTTC
TRBJ2-7 | TRBV5-1 | TRBD1 | NA | CASSLKNPGRGHRAPAYEQYF | TGCGCCAGCAGCTTGAAGAATCCCGGAAGGGGGCACCGGGCGCCAGCCTACGAGCAGTACTTC
TRBJ1-2 | TRBV20-1 | NA | few | CSAPLGARGGYTF | TGCAGTGCTCCCCTAGGGGCCCGGGGAGGCTACACCTTC
TRBJ2-3 | TRBV7-2 | TRBD2 | NA | CASSLKAGGPDTQYF | TGTGCCAGCAGCTTAAAAGCGGGAGGGCCGGATACGCAGTATTTT
TRBJ2-2 | TRBV7-6 | NA | NA | CASSSIVDIPGELFF | TGTGCCAGCAGCTCAATCGTAGACATCCCCGGGGAGCTGTTTTTT
TRBJ2-1 | TRBV5-1 | TRBD1 | NA | CASSLIGGQGNEQFF | TGCGCCAGCAGCTTGATAGGAGGACAGGGCAATGAGCAGTTCTTC
TRBJ2-6 | TRBV3-1 | NA | few | CASSPIRFSAGGSGANVLTF | TGTGCCAGCAGCCCCATCCGATTTTCGGCCGGGGGCTCTGGGGCCAACGTCCTGACTTTC
TRBJ1-1 | TRBV6-5 | TRBD1 | NA | CASRRLPTGGLTEAFF | TGTGCCAGCAGACGACTCCCGACAGGGGGTCTAACTGAAGCTTTCTTT
TRBJ1-1 | TRBV5-1 | TRBD1 | NA | CASSSLGQGELAFF | TGCGCCAGCAGCTCCCTCGGACAGGGGGAATTGGCTTTCTTT
TRBJ2-7 | TRBV18 | NA | few | CASSPAVSKESEQYF | TGTGCCAGCTCACCGGCGGTCAGTAAGGAATCCGAGCAGTACTTC
TRBJ1-2 | TRBV12-3/TRBV12-4 | TRBD1 | few | CASRSLTGVNYGYTF | TGTGCCAGCAGGTCGTTGACAGGGGTTAACTATGGCTACACCTTC
TRBJ1-1 | TRBV6-5 | NA | few | CASSYSGTGGMNTEAFF | TGTGCCAGCAGTTACTCGGGGACGGGGGGCATGAACACTGAAGCTTTCTTT
TRBJ1-1 | TRBV2 | NA | few | CASSGRRNTEAFF | TGTGCCAGCAGTGGACGGCGGAACACTGAAGCTTTCTTT
TRBJ1-2 | TRBV7-7 | NA | NA | CASSKESWADISYGYTF | TGTGCCAGCAGCAAGGAGTCCTGGGCAGATATATCCTATGGCTACACCTTC
TRBJ2-7 | TRBV7-2 | TRBD2 | few | CASGYLAGGPGEQYF | TGTGCCAGCGGGTATCTAGCGGGAGGGCCAGGCGAGCAGTACTTC
TRBJ2-7 | TRBV6-2/TRBV6-3 | NA | NA | CASSYSDIAYEQYF | TGTGCCAGCAGTTACAGTGACATAGCCTACGAGCAGTACTTC
TRBJ2-7 | TRBV25-1 | TRBD2 | few | CASTSGGSYEQYF | TGTGCCAGTACTAGCGGGGGATCCTACGAGCAGTACTTC
TRBJ2-6 | TRBV20-1 | TRBD1 | few | CSARTGAGANVLTF | TGCAGTGCTAGGACAGGGGCTGGGGCCAACGTCCTGACTTTC
TRBJ1-2 | TRBV5-1 | TRBD1 | NA | CASGTTGDYGYTF | TGCGCCAGTGGAACAACAGGGGATTATGGCTACACCTTC